The 30 T cell receptor beta chains presented below share a single source sample, sequenced in a study of PD-L1 blockade in urothelial cancer. Here immunoSEQ multiplex PCR was the method, and the copy in TCRdb shows in-frame clones only, minus some. Of approximately 110,000 clones in the sample, about 85% were seen once. This sample comprised PBMCs, obtained around atezolizumab (anti-PD-L1) treatment. These receptors came from a man in his fifties or sixties with urothelial cancer.

This clone has only a few counts. The J gene is TRBJ2-7, the V gene TRBV10-1; tentative D call: TRBD2 (5 bases). Germline CDR1 WNHNN, CDR2 SYGVQD (reference sequence). This CDR3 comprises 12 residues. Trimming stripped 7 bases from V and 5 bases from J, with 12 bases between. The CDR3 sequence: CASNRGSNEQYF. CDR3 bases: TGCGCCAGCAATCGGGGTAGCAACGAGCAGTACTTC.

The rearrangement links TRBV30 to TRBJ1-3; D remains ambiguous. Germline lookup yields CDR1 GTSNPN and CDR2 SVGIG (reference sequence). This CDR3 has 13 residues. Trimming pared 2 bases from V and 2 bases from J, leaving 7 bases between. The CDR3 sequence: CAWSRGTGNTIYF. The DNA for the CDR3 is TGTGCCTGGAGTCGAGGGACTGGAAACACCATATATTTT.

V is TRBV18 and J is TRBJ2-1, with TRBD2 identical over 10 bases. Germline CDR1 reads KGHSH; CDR2 reads LQKENI. V was clipped by 4 bases and J by 7 bases; unmatched bases: 7. CDR3 size: 15 residues. In DNA form, the CDR3 reads TGTGCCAGCTCACGCAGGACTAGCGGATTTAATGAGCAGTTCTTC. Protein: CASSRRTSGFNEQFF.

CDR3 bases: TGTGCCAGCAATTCAGGCAGGAAGCCCCAGCATTTT. This translates into CASNSGRKPQHF. The V gene is TRBV28, the J gene TRBJ1-5; the D is unclear. CDR3 length equals 12 residues. From germline, CDR1 is MDHEN and CDR2 SYDVKM. The V gene lost 7 bases and the J gene lost 8 bases, with 12 bases spanning the gap.

The chain couples TRBV2 to TRBJ2-1; 8 nucleotides match TRBD1. The germline V gene has CDR1 SNHLY and CDR2 FYNNEI. Losses at the gene ends were 5 bases for V and 8 bases for J; bases not matched to a gene: 11. The CDR3 contains 15 residues. In DNA, the CDR3 is TGTGCCAGCAGTACTCAGGACAGGGATCGGGATGAGCAGTTCTTC. It is translated as CASSTQDRDRDEQFF.

Details on this clone: Other nucleotide sequences from this sample produce the same CDR3. The chain employs TRBV5-4 and TRBJ1-1; D possibly corresponds to TRBD1 (5 bases). Germline V gene sequence: CDR1 SGHNT, CDR2 YYREEE (reference sequence). The length of the CDR3 is 14 residues. Trimming cost V 0 bases and J 0 bases, with 6 bases left between them. The CDR3 loop reads CASSLAGMNTEAFF. As DNA, the CDR3 is TGTGCCAGCAGCTTGGCAGGGATGAACACTGAAGCTTTCTTT.

V and J are TRBV19 and TRBJ2-1; TRBD2 aligns across 11 bases. CDR3 length: 16 amino acids. CDR1 and CDR2 from the germline V gene are LNHDA and SQIVND (reference sequence). J lost 0 bases, V lost 7 bases, and 5 bases had no gene match. The CDR3 DNA reads as TGTGCCAGTACCTTGACTAGCGGGATCTCCTACAATGAGCAGTTCTTC. Amino acid sequence: CASTLTSGISYNEQFF.

The genes are TRBV7-2 and TRBJ1-5; 9 positions agree with TRBD1. Germline CDR1 SGHTA, CDR2 FQGNSA. The CDR3 consists of 16 residues. V lost 4 bases and J lost 1; bases outside the gene matches: 5. The CDR3 is CASSWRGTGSNQPQHF. CDR3 DNA: TGTGCCAGCAGCTGGCGAGGGACAGGGAGCAATCAGCCCCAGCATTTT.

The rearrangement uses TRBV6-1 and TRBJ2-1, with D tentatively TRBD1 (6 bases). Trimming cost V 7 bases and J 8 bases, with 21 bases left between them. CDR1 is MNHNS and CDR2 is SASEGT in the germline V gene. There are 15 residues in the CDR3. The CDR3 nucleotides read TGTGCCAGCATAGCCTTGCAGGGGAGTACGGATGAGCAGTTCTTC. This sequence encodes CASIALQGSTDEQFF.

This chain joins TRBV5-4 and TRBJ2-3; D is undetermined. CDR1 is SGHNT, CDR2 YYREEE, per germline (reference sequence). The CDR3 has 12 residues. The V and J ends lost 3 bases and 2 bases respectively, with 4 bases between them. CDR3 sequence (DNA): TGTGCCAGCAGCTCTATCACAGATACGCAGTATTTT. As protein: CASSSITDTQYF. The variable domain in full, completed from reference TRBV5-4 and TRBJ2-3, reads ETGVTQSPTHLIKTRGQQVTLRCSSQSGHNTVSWYQQALGQGPQFIFQYYREEENGRGNFPPRFSGLQFPNYSSELNVNALELDDSALYLCASSSITDTQYFGPGTRLTVL.

This clone was seen only once. The V gene is TRBV9, the J gene TRBJ2-1, with TRBD1 matching over 7 bases. The CDR3 totals 14 residues. Germline V gene lookup returns CDR1 SGDLS and CDR2 YYNGEE. V trimming: 2 bases; J trimming: 5 bases; junction bases outside the gene matches: 4. The CDR3 sequence: CASSVAGTDNEQFF. CDR3 nucleotides: TGTGCCAGCAGCGTGGCCGGGACAGACAATGAGCAGTTCTTC.

The chain combines TRBV19 with TRBJ1-2, with 9 nucleotides matching TRBD1. Losses at the gene ends were 9 bases for V and 9 bases for J; bases not matched to a gene: 11. Germline V gene sequence: CDR1 LNHDA, CDR2 SQIVND (reference sequence). This CDR3 region has 13 residues. The CDR3 is CASLPRDRVRYTF. DNA of the CDR3: TGTGCCAGCCTGCCCCGGGACAGGGTTCGCTACACCTTC.

This clone was observed a few times. The chain is built from TRBV7-3 and TRBJ2-5; 16 nucleotides match TRBD2. The V gene's germline CDR1 is SGHTA and CDR2 FQGTGA. This CDR3 is built from 17 residues. The trim removed 3 bases at V and 5 bases at J, leaving 6 bases unmatched. CDR3 bases: TGTGCCAGCAGCTTCCTACCGGGACTAGCGGGAGGGGAGACCCAGTACTTC. Translation: CASSFLPGLAGGETQYF.

This clone is a singleton in its sample. The rearrangement uses TRBV23-1 and TRBJ1-5; D perhaps matches TRBD1 (6 bases). TRBV23-1 is an ORF; its function is uncertain. V lost 2 bases to trimming and J lost 2 bases, with 16 bases between them. CDR3 length: 17 amino acids. The CDR3, as DNA: TGCGCCAGCAGTCAACCCCGCAGGGGAAAGGGCAATCAGCCCCAGCATTTT. This sequence encodes CASSQPRRGKGNQPQHF.

The chain combines TRBV10-2 with TRBJ2-3, with D hard to call. Trimming left V 0 bases short and J 6 bases short, with 4 bases between. CDR3 length equals 12 residues. CDR1 and CDR2 (germline): WSHSY, SAAADI. The CDR3 reads CASSESRDTQYF. Here the CDR3 DNA reads TGCGCCAGCAGTGAGTCCAGGGATACGCAGTATTTT.

This rearrangement joins TRBV18 to TRBJ2-7; maybe TRBD1 (7 bases). Germline V gene data show CDR1 as KGHSH and CDR2 as LQKENI. Between the trimmed V and J ends, which lost 0 bases and 3 bases, there was a span of 15 bases. The CDR3 is 16 amino acids. The CDR3 reads CASSPPSGGLNYEQYF. CDR3 nucleotides: TGTGCCAGCTCACCACCATCAGGGGGGCTTAACTACGAGCAGTACTTC.

This chain uses TRBV19 with TRBJ2-7; 8 bases agree with TRBD1. CDR1 is LNHDA and CDR2 is SQIVND in the germline V gene (reference sequence). V lost 8 bases and J lost 3; bases outside the gene matches: 3. The CDR3 sequence is 12 residues long. As DNA, the CDR3 is TGTGCCAGTTCCGACAGGGGCTACGAGCAGTACTTC. It encodes CASSDRGYEQYF.

The CDR3 protein is CASSSVGGAGETQYF. Written as DNA, the CDR3 is TGTGCCAGTAGTAGCGTTGGAGGGGCTGGAGAGACCCAGTACTTC. The V gene is TRBV19, the J gene TRBJ2-5; possibly TRBD2 for D (6 bases). The CDR3 consists of 15 residues. CDR1 and CDR2 from the germline V gene are LNHDA and SQIVND (reference sequence). The V gene lost 4 bases and the J gene lost 4 bases, with 16 bases spanning the gap.

The V and J genes are TRBV27 and TRBJ2-1; TRBD2 is a possible D gene (5 bases). This CDR3 has 15 residues. With 2 bases removed from V and 5 bases from J, the gap between germline ends came to 13 bases. Germline values: CDR1 MNHEY, CDR2 SMNVEV (reference sequence). CDR3 loop: CASSLRRTLNNEQFF. In DNA, the CDR3 is TGTGCCAGCAGTTTACGTAGGACTTTGAACAATGAGCAGTTCTTC.

The J gene is TRBJ2-7, the V gene TRBV5-1; 7 bases align to TRBD1. CDR1 is SGHRS and CDR2 is YFSETQ in the germline V gene. The length of the CDR3 is 15 residues. V shed 7 bases, J shed 2 bases, and the junction held 12 bases outside the gene matches. The CDR3 DNA sequence: TGCGCCAGCCGCGTCGGTGGGACAGAAGCCTACGAGCAGTACTTC. Translation gives CASRVGGTEAYEQYF.

The chain combines TRBV27 with TRBJ2-2; weak D call: TRBD2 (6 bases). The CDR3 extends over 17 amino acids. The germline V gene encodes CDR1 MNHEY and CDR2 SMNVEV (reference sequence). V lost 6 bases and J 1 base, leaving 18 bases between the germline ends. The DNA for the CDR3 is TGTGCCAGCAGGCGGGGAGCTCTTAGCGGGAACACCGGGGAGCTGTTTTTT. This gives the protein CASRRGALSGNTGELFF.

This sequence joins TRBV6-6 and TRBJ2-3, with 11 positions matching TRBD1. V shed 5 bases and J 6 bases; nucleotides not matched to a gene: 7. Germline assignment: CDR1 MNHNY and CDR2 SVGAGI (reference sequence). This CDR3 region has 15 residues. CDR3 coding DNA: TGTGCCAGCAGTCCTCCAGGACAGGGGGCCGATACGCAGTATTTT. Its translation is CASSPPGQGADTQYF.

The genes are TRBV30 and TRBJ2-1; 7 bases fit TRBD2. The germline CDR1 and CDR2 sequences are GTSNPN and SVGIG (reference sequence). The trim removed 4 bases at V and 3 bases at J, leaving 12 bases unmatched. CDR3 length: 16 amino acids. The CDR3 bases are TGTGCCTGGAACCTGGGCCTTGGGGGGGTCTACAATGAGCAGTTCTTC. It codes for CAWNLGLGGVYNEQFF.

The rearrangement uses TRBV7-8 and TRBJ1-2; TRBD1 is a possible D gene (6 bases). Germline V gene lookup returns CDR1 SGHVS and CDR2 FQNEAQ. The germline V and J ends were trimmed by 3 bases and 0 bases, with 8 bases remaining between them. This CDR3 has 14 amino acids. CDR3 DNA sequence: TGTGCCAGCAGCTTCGGACAGTCTAACTATGGCTACACCTTC. Protein: CASSFGQSNYGYTF.

The V call is TRBV29-1, the J call TRBJ2-1; D gene uncertain. The length of the CDR3 is 11 residues. CDR1 SQVTM and CDR2 ANQGSEA come from the germline V gene. V lost 3 bases to trimming and J lost 9 bases, with 9 bases between them. The CDR3 DNA reads TGCAGCGTTGACTCTGGCGGTGAGCAGTTCTTC. This sequence encodes CSVDSGGEQFF.

This clone was detected a few times. The chain couples TRBV6-5 to TRBJ1-6; D may be TRBD1 (5 bases). The V gene lost 7 bases and the J gene lost 7 bases, with 14 bases spanning the gap. CDR1 and CDR2 from the germline V gene are MNHEY and SVGAGI. The CDR3 loop spans 14 amino acids. The CDR3, as DNA: TGTGCCAGCACCCCGAGGAGGGGAAATTCACCCCTCCACTTT. Translation gives CASTPRRGNSPLHF.

The genes are TRBV28 and TRBJ2-7; TRBD2 might be the D (6 bases). This CDR3 is 15 amino acids long. Deletions cut 4 bases from V and 3 bases from J, with 16 bases between. Germline CDR1 is MDHEN and CDR2 is SYDVKM. The CDR3 is CASSSHWGGDYEQYF. The CDR3 DNA sequence: TGTGCCAGCAGTTCCCACTGGGGAGGAGACTACGAGCAGTACTTC. Looking up the rest from reference TRBV28 and TRBJ2-7 gives the full variable domain: DVKVTQSSRYLVKRTGEKVFLECVQDMDHENMFWYRQDPGLGLRLIYFSYDVKMKEKGDIPEGYSVSREKKERFSLILESASTNQTSMYLCASSSHWGGDYEQYFGPGTRLTVT.

The chain is built from TRBV29-1 and TRBJ1-5; the match to TRBD1 covers 9 bases. V was clipped by 4 bases and J by 4 bases; unmatched bases: 2. The germline CDR1 and CDR2 sequences are SQVTM and ANQGSEA. CDR3 length: 13 amino acids. CDR3 nucleotides: TGCAGCGTTGGACAGGGGGGGAATCAGCCCCAGCATTTT. Its translation is CSVGQGGNQPQHF.

This sequence joins TRBV9 and TRBJ1-1, with 8 bases identical to TRBD1. J lost 0 bases, V lost 2 bases, and 0 bases had no gene match. CDR1 is SGDLS, CDR2 YYNGEE, per germline. The length of the CDR3 is 14 residues. The CDR3 DNA sequence: TGTGCCAGCAGCGTGGGACAGGTGAACACTGAAGCTTTCTTT. This sequence encodes CASSVGQVNTEAFF. Looking up the rest from reference TRBV9 and TRBJ1-1 gives the full variable domain: DSGVTQTPKHLITATGQRVTLRCSPRSGDLSVYWYQQSLDQGLQFLIQYYNGEERAKGNILERFSAQQFPDLHSELNLSSLELGDSALYFCASSVGQVNTEAFFGQGTRLTVV.

The rearrangement uses TRBV11-2 and TRBJ2-5; TRBD1 matches at 7 bases. This CDR3 region has 14 residues. The germline CDR1 and CDR2 sequences are SGHAT and FQNNGV. Trimming removed 5 bases from V and 5 bases from J; junction bases left unmatched: 8. The DNA of the CDR3 is TGTGCCAGCAGCCAAACGACAGGGTTGGAGACCCAGTACTTC. Its translation: CASSQTTGLETQYF.